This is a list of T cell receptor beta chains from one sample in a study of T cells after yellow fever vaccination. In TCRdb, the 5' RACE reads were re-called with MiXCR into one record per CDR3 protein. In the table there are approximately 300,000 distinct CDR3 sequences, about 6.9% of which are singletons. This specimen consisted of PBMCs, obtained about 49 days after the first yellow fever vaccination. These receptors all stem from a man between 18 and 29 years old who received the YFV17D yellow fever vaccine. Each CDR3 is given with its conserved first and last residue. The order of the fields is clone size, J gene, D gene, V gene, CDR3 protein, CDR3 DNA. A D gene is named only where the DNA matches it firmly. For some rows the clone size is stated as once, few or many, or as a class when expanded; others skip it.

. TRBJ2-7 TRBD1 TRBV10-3 CAVRAGQGFHEQYF TGTGCCGTCAGGGCGGGACAGGGGTTCCACGAGCAGTACTTC
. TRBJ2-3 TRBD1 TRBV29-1 CSVGPGGAGTDTQYF TGCAGCGTTGGGCCAGGGGGCGCAGGGACAGATACGCAGTATTTT
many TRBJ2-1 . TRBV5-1 CASSSHLTESYNEQFF TGCGCCAGCAGCTCCCATCTGACAGAATCCTACAATGAGCAGTTCTTC
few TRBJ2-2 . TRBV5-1 CASRRTVPTGELFF TGCGCCAGCAGGAGGACAGTCCCCACCGGGGAGCTGTTTTTT
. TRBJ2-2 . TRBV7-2 CASSLSGWSGELFF TGTGCCAGCAGCCTCTCAGGGTGGAGCGGGGAGCTGTTTTTT
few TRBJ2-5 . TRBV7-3 CASSLIFRETQYF TGTGCCAGCAGCTTAATTTTTCGTGAGACCCAGTACTTC
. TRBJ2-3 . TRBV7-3 CASSPWGARTDTQYF TGTGCCAGCAGCCCCTGGGGGGCTAGAACAGATACGCAGTATTTT
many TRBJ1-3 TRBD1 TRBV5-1 CASSPGTAGNTIYF TGCGCCAGCAGCCCTGGGACAGCTGGAAACACCATATATTTT
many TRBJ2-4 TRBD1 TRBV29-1 CSVGDRTKNIQYF TGCAGCGTTGGGGACAGAACCAAAAACATTCAGTACTTC
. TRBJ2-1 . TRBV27 CASSVGVAGNEQFF TGTGCCAGCAGTGTAGGGGTAGCTGGCAATGAGCAGTTCTTC
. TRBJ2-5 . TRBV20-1 CSARAGVGWETQYF TGCAGTGCTAGAGCTGGGGTTGGATGGGAGACCCAGTACTTC
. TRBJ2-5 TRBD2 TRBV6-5 CASSYGRGGLQETQYF TGTGCCAGCAGTTACGGGCGGGGGGGCCTCCAAGAGACCCAGTACTTC
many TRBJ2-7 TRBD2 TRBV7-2 CASSLRLAGGGEQYF TGTGCCAGCAGCCTCCGACTAGCGGGGGGGGGAGAGCAGTACTTC
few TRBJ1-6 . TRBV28 CASSPEDATNFYNSPLHF TGTGCCAGCAGTCCGGAGGACGCTACAAACTTTTATAATTCACCCCTCCACTTT
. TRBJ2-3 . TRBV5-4 CASSSPGARGDTQYF TGTGCCAGCAGCTCCCCGGGGGCGCGTGGAGATACGCAGTATTTT
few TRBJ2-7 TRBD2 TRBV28 CASSISGTSGGKQYF TGTGCCAGCAGTATCTCCGGGACTAGCGGGGGCAAGCAGTACTTC
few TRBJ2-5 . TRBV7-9 CASSRQQETQYF TGTGCCAGCAGCCGACAGCAAGAGACCCAGTACTTC
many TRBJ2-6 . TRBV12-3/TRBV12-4 CASSPLSLSGANVLTF TGTGCCAGCAGTCCACTTTCGCTCTCTGGGGCCAACGTCCTGACTTTC
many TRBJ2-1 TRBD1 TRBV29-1 CSVEQGASRNEQFF TGCAGCGTTGAGCAGGGGGCCTCCCGGAATGAGCAGTTCTTC
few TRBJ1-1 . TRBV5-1 CASSYIGSGTEAFF TGCGCCAGCAGCTATATAGGGTCCGGGACAGAAGCTTTCTTT
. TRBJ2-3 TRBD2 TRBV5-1 CASSFRLAGPTDTQYF TGCGCCAGCAGCTTCAGACTAGCGGGGCCCACAGATACGCAGTATTTT
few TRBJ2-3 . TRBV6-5 CASSSTYREDTQYF TGTGCCAGCAGTTCAACGTACAGGGAGGATACGCAGTATTTT